This TCR beta chain was sequenced during a study of T cell repertoires in cytomegalovirus infection. About the research overall: Indications came from public TCR beta signatures; they pointed to CMV infection and to a matching HLA type.

CDR1 is SGHNT, CDR2 YENEEA, per germline. The CDR3 contains 14 residues. Trimming left V 0 bases short and J 6 bases short, with 9 bases between. TCRdb called the reads again in MiXCR, with one record for every CDR3 protein. The table has approximately 97,000 distinct CDR3 sequences, approximately 15% seen once; the top ten hold about 8.8%. The source of this sequence is a human donor in good health (CMV status not recorded). Some clones in this sample may be carry-over from other donors' samples. Sequencing was carried out using PBMCs. J is TRBJ2-1 and V is TRBV11-3; D is uncertain. This CDR3 reads CASSLEPRSNEQFF. As DNA, the CDR3 is TGTGCCAGCAGCTTAGAGCCGCGAAGCAATGAGCAGTTCTTC.